The clone carrying this T cell receptor beta chain was picked up one time. Its specificity is unknown. 60 Vbeta and 13 Jbeta primers were used in PCR. As originally analysed: Later analysis identified tens of millions of unique TCR beta chains, some 10 million shared. The repertoire was sequenced with immunoSEQ multiplex PCR; TCRdb's copy has only in-frame clones and lacks some. V, J and clone size were drawn from that table, and D and trimming were deduced from the DNA. Of 150,000 or so clones detected, around 88% appear once; the ten largest clones hold approximately 2%. Trimming took off 6 bases at V and 4 bases at J, with 14 bases between the two ends. This CDR3 comprises 14 residues. Germline CDR1 SGHTA, CDR2 FQGTGA. This entry belongs to a study of cytomegalovirus exposure and HLA in healthy donors. Whole-study findings and limits: Presence/absence comparisons presumed near-even sequencing depth among donors. Solely CMV serostatus was available to characterize immune exposure.

This chain joins TRBV7-3 and TRBJ2-3; possible D gene TRBD1, 6 bases. Source material: PBMCs. This TCR derives from a woman under 30 in good health and CMV-seronegative. CDR3 nucleotide sequence: TGTGCCAGCAGTCCAGGGGACGGGCCAGATACGCAGTATTTT. Residues: CASSPGDGPDTQYF.